These 8 T cell receptor beta chains were all obtained from the same sample, sequenced in a study of T cells in Graves' hyperthyroidism and ophthalmopathy. RNA transcripts served as the template for amplifying TCR beta CDR3 regions. The primer set for the first-round RT-PCR of the TCR CDR3 was HTBI. TCRdb analysed the multiplex PCR reads with MiXCR anew, one entry per CDR3 protein. The table shows around 340,000 distinct CDR3 sequences, with roughly 17% occurring only once. Sequenced material: blood. The source is a woman aged 25 to 39 with Graves' hyperthyroidism that later progressed to Graves' ophthalmopathy.

This clonotype was recorded many times. The V and J genes are TRBV2 and TRBJ2-1; unclear D gene. V was pared by 3 bases and J by 1 base, with 10 bases between. CDR3 length: 15 residues. CDR1 SNHLY and CDR2 FYNNEI come from the germline V gene. The CDR3 reads CASSDEFESYNEQFF. Written as DNA, the CDR3 is TGTGCCAGCAGTGATGAGTTCGAATCCTACAATGAGCAGTTCTTC.

This chain uses TRBV7-8 with TRBJ2-1, with TRBD2 matching over 10 bases. The CDR3 covers 17 residues. J was trimmed by 4 bases and V by 6 bases; bases with no gene match: 12. Germline loops: CDR1 SGHVS, CDR2 FQNEAQ. CDR3 DNA sequence: TGTGCCAGCAGTCACCTTCCGGGACTAGCGACATACAATGAGCAGTTCTTC. As protein: CASSHLPGLATYNEQFF.

In this sample, this clonotype turned up many times. This chain joins TRBV7-9 and TRBJ1-4; no definite D call. CDR3 length: 15 residues. Germline-derived CDR1 and CDR2 are SEHNR and FQNEAQ (reference sequence). Trimming left V 1 base short and J 8 bases short, with 14 bases between. DNA for the CDR3: TGTGCCAGCAGCTTAGTCTTGGCACACCGGGAAAAACTGTTTTTT. Translated: CASSLVLAHREKLFF.

About this clonotype itself: A junction end diverges from the germline sequence, so it may reflect a read error. The chain carries TRBV7-7 and TRBJ1-4; perhaps TRBD1 as D (5 bases). The CDR3 spans 14 residues. The germline CDR1 and CDR2 sequences are SSHAT and FNYEAQ (reference sequence). The CDR3: CASSPDSSNEKLFF. CDR3 coding DNA: TGTGCTAGCAGCCCTGACAGCTCTAATGAAAAACTGTTTTTT.

The chain links TRBV19 to TRBJ2-3, with unresolved D. The germline V and J ends were trimmed by 4 bases and 5 bases, with 10 bases remaining between them. This CDR3 contains 13 residues. From germline, CDR1 is LNHDA and CDR2 SQIVND (reference sequence). The CDR3 DNA is TGTGCCAGTAGTACGTTGCCTGGAGATACGCAGTATTTT. Protein: CASSTLPGDTQYF.

This clonotype was seen many times. The J gene is TRBJ2-5, the V gene TRBV29-1, with TRBD2 matching over 9 bases. Per germline, CDR1 SQVTM and CDR2 ANQGSEA. The CDR3 loop spans 16 amino acids. Trimming took 3 bases from V and 5 from J; bases not matched to a gene: 13. The DNA for the CDR3 is TGCAGCGTTGAGGGTCTTAGCGGGAGATCGGATGAGACCCAGTACTTC. Translating gives CSVEGLSGRSDETQYF.

This clonotype was observed at least ten times. The V and J genes are TRBV7-9 and TRBJ2-5; 10 nucleotides match TRBD1. Germline loops: CDR1 SEHNR, CDR2 FQNEAQ (reference sequence). V was pared by 4 bases and J by 10 bases, with 6 bases of the junction left unmatched. This CDR3 contains 13 residues. The CDR3 nucleotides are TGTGCCAGCAGCTCCTGGACAGGGGGAAACCAGTACTTC. It encodes CASSSWTGGNQYF.

The chain recombines TRBV2 with TRBJ1-6; the D is unclear. CDR3 length equals 12 residues. Germline lookup yields CDR1 SNHLY and CDR2 FYNNEI. Trimming removed 2 bases from V and 8 bases from J, with 4 bases in between. CDR3 in amino acids: CASSERDSPLHF. The CDR3 DNA follows: TGTGCCAGCAGTGAAAGGGATTCACCCCTCCACTTT. The whole variable domain, filled in from reference TRBV2 and TRBJ1-6, reads EPEVTQTPSHQVTQMGQEVILRCVPISNHLYFYWYRQILGQKVEFLVSFYNNEISEKSEIFDDQFSVERPDGSNFTLKIRSTKLEDSAMYFCASSERDSPLHFGNGTRLTVT.